The T cell receptor (beta chain) under discussion was sequenced for a study of vaccination and CD4 T cells after COVID-19. As for the study in general: Overlapping spike peptides served as the stimulus for the cells. These peptides came from SARS-CoV-2 and from the common cold coronaviruses HCoV-NL63, HCoV-OC43 and HCoV-229E.

Treatment described: approximately nine-day PBMC culture with coronavirus spike peptide pools or control peptides (ViraFEST assay). Per-well cultures of around 2 million PBMCs received 8.5 to 10 IU/ml IL-2 and about 9.1 ug/ml peptide pools. Days 3 and 7 were when half the medium was replaced with fresh IL-2 medium. Cultured CD4+ T cell DNA was sequenced using the Oncomine TCR Beta short-read assay. TCRdb re-called the PCR reads through MiXCR, storing one row per CDR3 protein. The top ten clones hold 20% to 25% of a sample with almost 6,000 distinct CDR3 sequences, roughly 51% of them seen once. Looked up from germline, CDR1 is DFQATT and CDR2 is SNEGSKA (reference sequence). V shed 3 bases, J shed 4 bases, and the junction held 9 bases outside the gene matches. The CDR3 length is 15 residues. This clonotype was detected a few times. Antigen unknown.

This receptor was taken from a human donor who had recovered from COVID-19. The chain is built from TRBV20-1 and TRBJ1-5; 7 bases are shared with TRBD1. Input material: CD4+ T cells from blood, cultured in vitro. CDR3 region: CSASSGDRRNQPQHF. The CDR3, as DNA: TGCAGTGCTAGCAGTGGGGACAGACGGAATCAGCCCCAGCATTTT.